This is a list of T cell receptor beta chains from one sample in a study of regulatory T cells in long-lasting Graves disease. A single record per CDR3 protein comes from TCRdb applying MiXCR to the multiplex PCR reads. The profile shows 530,000 or so distinct CDR3 sequences, roughly 13% of them singletons. The data also belong to a second study, concerning T cells in Graves' hyperthyroidism and ophthalmopathy.

The source was peripheral blood mononuclear cells (PBMCs), collected at new diagnosis, from a patient treated with antithyroid drugs. These receptors all come from a man aged 30-40 years with Graves disease. The CDR3 runs from the conserved cysteine through the conserved F or W. D genes are given only for firm matches. Only some rows state a clone size, as once, few, many or a class for expanded clones.

cdr3_length | j_call | d_call | v_call | clone_size | cdr3_nt | cdr3_aa
14 | TRBJ2-1 | TRBD1 | TRBV20-1 | many | TGCAGTGCTCGACAGGGAGCTTCCTACAATGAGCAGTTCTTC | CSARQGASYNEQFF
14 | TRBJ2-1 | TRBD2 | TRBV7-9 | many | TGTGCCAGCCCTAGGGCGGGAGGGCCGCGGGAGCAGTTCTTC | CASPRAGGPREQFF
11 | TRBJ2-7 | . | TRBV20-1 | . | TGCAGTGCTAGTAGTGGGTCGGAAAGGTACTTC | CSASSGSERYF
12 | TRBJ2-1 | TRBD2 | TRBV20-1 | many | TGCAGTCGGTCTAGCGGGGACAATGAGCAGTTCTTC | CSRSSGDNEQFF
12 | TRBJ2-7 | TRBD2 | TRBV20-1 | many | TGCAGTGCTAGTGGAAGAAGCGGGAGCGTATACTTC | CSASGRSGSVYF
13 | TRBJ2-7 | . | TRBV7-2 | . | TGTGCCAGCAGCTTAGTGGCCCCCTACGAGCAGTACTTC | CASSLVAPYEQYF
13 | TRBJ1-3 | . | TRBV11-1 | . | TGTGCCAGCAGCTTGACAGATGGAAACACCATATATTTT | CASSLTDGNTIYF
14 | TRBJ2-3 | . | TRBV12-3/TRBV12-4 | many | TGTGCCAGCTCCTCAGTCGGGCTAGCGGATACGCAGTATTTT | CASSSVGLADTQYF
12 | TRBJ2-7 | . | TRBV7-9 | many | TGTGCCAGCAGTTCAGGAGGGACTCCTCCGATCTTC | CASSSGGTPPIF
15 | TRBJ1-2 | . | TRBV4-1 | . | TGTGCCAGCAGCCAAGAACGCAGCCCCGTCTATGGCTACACCTTC | CASSQERSPVYGYTF
14 | TRBJ1-2 | . | TRBV20-1 | few | TGCAGTGCTAGACCTCAGGGGCCGATCTATGGCTACACCTTC | CSARPQGPIYGYTF
16 | TRBJ2-1 | . | TRBV28 | . | TGTGCCAGCAGTTTAGTAGGACGGGAGAGCGAGAATGAGCAGTTCTTC | CASSLVGRESENEQFF
17 | TRBJ2-7 | TRBD1 | TRBV7-9 | . | TGTGCCAGCAGCTTAGGGGCCGGGACAGGGGCCAGCTACGAGCAGTACTTC | CASSLGAGTGASYEQYF
15 | TRBJ2-2 | TRBD2 | TRBV12-3/TRBV12-4 | many | TGTGCCAGCAGGTTACTAGCGGGAGTCCCCCGGGAGCTGTTTTTT | CASRLLAGVPRELFF
13 | TRBJ2-7 | . | TRBV5-6 | . | TGTGCCAGCAGCTATAGCGTTTCCTACGAGCAGTACTTC | CASSYSVSYEQYF
15 | TRBJ2-3 | . | TRBV4-2 | . | TGTGCCAGCAGCCAAGAACTAGCTTCAACAGATACGCAGTATTTT | CASSQELASTDTQYF
14 | TRBJ2-5 | . | TRBV20-1 | . | TGCAGTGCTAGAGATGGAAGCGGACAAGAGACCCCGTACTTC | CSARDGSGQETPYF
15 | TRBJ2-3 | . | TRBV5-5 | . | TGTGCCAGCAGCCCGCGGTGGGGGCTACGGGATACGCAGTATTTT | CASSPRWGLRDTQYF
12 | TRBJ2-7 | TRBD1 | TRBV29-1 | many | TGCAGCGTTGGGGACAGGGGCTACGAGCAGTACTTC | CSVGDRGYEQYF
14 | TRBJ1-1 | . | TRBV2 | many | TGTGCCAGCAGTATTAGGGCCCGCCCCACTGAAGCTTTCTTT | CASSIRARPTEAFF
15 | TRBJ2-7 | . | TRBV25-1 | . | TGTGCCAGCAGTGAATATGGACAGAGCTCCTACGAGCAGTACTTC | CASSEYGQSSYEQYF
16 | TRBJ2-5 | TRBD2 | TRBV7-2 | many | TGTGCCAGCAGCCCTAGAGGCCTAGCGGGAGGGGAGACCCAGTACTTC | CASSPRGLAGGETQYF
15 | TRBJ2-7 | TRBD2 | TRBV2 | many | TGTGCCACAAGTCTTGGGACTAGCGGGATTTACGAGCAGTACTTC | CATSLGTSGIYEQYF
14 | TRBJ1-1 | . | TRBV12-3/TRBV12-4 | many | TGTGCCAGCAGTCCCCCGAGTCGGACAGCTGAAGCTTTCTTT | CASSPPSRTAEAFF
14 | TRBJ2-3 | . | TRBV5-4 | many | TGTGCCGAACGGACATCCGGGAGCACAGATACGCAGTATTTT | CAERTSGSTDTQYF
13 | TRBJ1-6 | . | TRBV12-3/TRBV12-4 | many | TGTGCCAGCAGCCCAGGGGAAAAGTCACCCCTCCACTTT | CASSPGEKSPLHF
12 | TRBJ2-3 | . | TRBV7-8 | many | TGTGCCAGTACCCGTGGGATGGATACGCAGTATTTT | CASTRGMDTQYF
14 | TRBJ2-3 | TRBD2 | TRBV20-1 | many | TGCAGTGCTCAACTAGCGGGTGTGACAGATACGCAGTATTTT | CSAQLAGVTDTQYF
18 | TRBJ2-1 | . | TRBV3-1 | many | TGTGCCAGCAGCCCTCAGGGGGCCGGGAGGCCCTCCTACAATGAGCAGTTCTTC | CASSPQGAGRPSYNEQFF
18 | TRBJ2-5 | TRBD2 | TRBV5-6 | . | TGTGCCAGCAGCCCGGGACTAGCGGGAGGGCCGGGATTGGAGACCCAGTACTTC | CASSPGLAGGPGLETQYF
15 | TRBJ2-7 | TRBD2 | TRBV19 | few | TGTGCCAGTAGTGCCCTGACTAGCGGGAACGACGAGCAGTACTTC | CASSALTSGNDEQYF